A single sample is the source of the 20 T cell receptor beta chains below, sequenced in a study of blood T cell repertoires in COVID-19. Libraries were prepared by immunoSEQ multiplex PCR; TCRdb keeps only in-frame clonotypes and omits some of them. Among roughly 410,000 clones listed, approximately 90% were seen once. Sequencing was carried out using peripheral blood. All receptors come from a woman in her 40s with COVID-19, enrolled during active disease.

This clone was detected only once. The chain is built from TRBV11-2 and TRBJ2-7, with a weak D call TRBD2 (5 bases). With 4 bases removed from V and 3 bases from J, the gap between germline ends came to 13 bases. The CDR3 is made up of 14 amino acids. Germline-derived CDR1 and CDR2 are SGHAT and FQNNGV. The CDR3 is CASSSDSVLYEQYF. In DNA, the CDR3 is TGTGCCAGCAGCTCGGACTCCGTCCTCTACGAGCAGTACTTC.

This clone was counted a few times. This sequence joins TRBV6-2 or TRBV6-3 and TRBJ1-5; a possible D gene is TRBD1 (5 bases). Trimming stripped 2 bases from V and 5 bases from J, with 10 bases between. CDR1 and CDR2 (germline): MNHEY, SVGEGT. The CDR3 is 14 amino acids. CDR3 sequence (DNA): TGTGCCAGCAGTTACAACCCAGGGCATCAGCCCCAGCATTTT. This encodes CASSYNPGHQPQHF.

This chain uses TRBV9 with TRBJ1-3; D possibly corresponds to TRBD1 (6 bases). This CDR3 has 17 residues. Trimming took 2 bases from V and 4 from J, leaving 19 bases between them. CDR1 is SGDLS and CDR2 is YYNGEE in the germline V gene. The CDR3 reads CASSVEGEGRRGNTIYF. CDR3 sequence (DNA): TGTGCCAGCAGCGTTGAGGGGGAGGGGCGAAGGGGAAACACCATATATTTT.

CDR3 DNA: TGTGCCAGCAGCTCCGGACTAGCGGGAAAGGCCTCCCTCGAGCAGTACTTC. It encodes CASSSGLAGKASLEQYF. V and J are TRBV5-4 and TRBJ2-7, with 12 bases matching TRBD2. V was clipped by 3 bases and J by 6 bases; unmatched bases: 13. In germline, CDR1 is SGHNT, CDR2 YYREEE (reference sequence). This CDR3 region has 17 residues.

The gene calls are TRBV10-2 and TRBJ1-1; no firm D call. Germline assignment: CDR1 WSHSY and CDR2 SAAADI. V lost 5 bases, J lost 0 bases, and 7 bases lay in between. CDR3 length: 13 residues. This CDR3 reads CASSLIMNTEAFF. As DNA, the CDR3 is TGCGCCAGCAGTCTAATAATGAACACTGAAGCTTTCTTT.

The chain links TRBV15 to TRBJ1-5; D is undetermined. V was cut by 1 base and J by 3 bases, with 10 bases left in between. Per the germline V gene, CDR1 is LNHNV and CDR2 is YYDKDF (reference sequence). The CDR3 runs to 15 residues. CDR3 bases: TGTGCCACCAGCAGAGGAGGTCAGATCAATCAGCCCCAGCATTTT. This translates into CATSRGGQINQPQHF.

The chain carries TRBV5-1 and TRBJ1-6; no clear D gene. The CDR3 extends over 15 amino acids. Germline CDR1 SGHRS, CDR2 YFSETQ. V lost 0 bases, J lost 6 bases, and 10 bases lay in between. In DNA, the CDR3 is TGCGCCAGCAGCTTGGACAGTCCAACTAATTCACCCCTCCACTTT. This translates into CASSLDSPTNSPLHF.

The chain uses TRBV28 and TRBJ2-1; 9 nucleotides agree with TRBD2. The germline V gene encodes CDR1 MDHEN and CDR2 SYDVKM. The junction had 10 bases not matched to a gene; V was cut back by 5 bases and J by 2 bases. This CDR3 has 17 residues. CDR3 sequence reads: CASSPRPRGGAYNEQFF. Here the CDR3 DNA reads TGTGCCAGCAGTCCACGTCCGCGGGGGGGGGCCTACAATGAGCAGTTCTTC.

V and J are TRBV29-1 and TRBJ1-2; D gene uncertain. V was pared by 6 bases and J by 0 bases, with 14 bases between. In germline, CDR1 is SQVTM, CDR2 ANQGSEA. The CDR3 length is 14 residues. The CDR3 DNA reads TGCAGCGTAACCTCGGTTCCCACTAACTATGGCTACACCTTC. Its translation: CSVTSVPTNYGYTF.

The chain combines TRBV7-9 with TRBJ2-1; perhaps TRBD2 as D (5 bases). The germline V gene has CDR1 SEHNR and CDR2 FQNEAQ (reference sequence). The ends were cut back, 3 bases at V and 0 bases at J, with 9 bases in the middle. This CDR3 comprises 15 residues. This CDR3 reads CASSFRRDSYNEQFF. CDR3 nucleotides: TGTGCCAGCAGCTTCCGCCGGGACTCCTACAATGAGCAGTTCTTC. The complete variable domain, with remaining parts taken from reference TRBV7-9 and TRBJ2-1, reads DTGVSQNPRHKITKRGQNVTFRCDPISEHNRLYWYRQTLGQGPEFLTYFQNEAQLEKSRLLSDRFSAERPKGSFSTLEIQRTEQGDSAMYLCASSFRRDSYNEQFFGPGTRLTVL.

V usage is TRBV7-8 and J usage is TRBJ2-7; weak D call: TRBD2 (6 bases). Germline V gene sequence: CDR1 SGHVS, CDR2 FQNEAQ. The CDR3 loop spans 16 amino acids. Trimming removed 5 bases from V and 5 bases from J, with 22 bases in between. This CDR3 is CASSPIVGGPKHEQYF. Written as DNA, the CDR3 is TGTGCCAGCAGCCCTATCGTGGGGGGACCTAAACACGAGCAGTACTTC.

This sequence joins TRBV15 and TRBJ2-7; D possibly corresponds to TRBD2 (6 bases). Germline V gives CDR1 LNHNV, CDR2 YYDKDF (reference sequence). The CDR3 sequence is 14 residues long. V lost 0 bases and J lost 5, with 11 bases in between. As DNA, the CDR3 is TGTGCCACCAGCAGAGATCGGGGGATACACGAGCAGTACTTC. Translation: CATSRDRGIHEQYF.

V and J are TRBV7-9 and TRBJ2-1; tentatively, D is TRBD2 (5 bases). V was shortened by 4 bases and J by 6 bases, with 16 bases between the two germline ends. The CDR3 runs 15 residues. Germline assignment: CDR1 SEHNR and CDR2 FQNEAQ (reference sequence). The CDR3 DNA reads as TGTGCCAGCAGCTGGGAAACTAGTCCGGTCAATGAGCAGTTCTTC. It codes for CASSWETSPVNEQFF.

V is TRBV7-9 and J is TRBJ2-7, with 8 positions matching TRBD2. Trimming cost V 3 bases and J 2 bases; bases outside gene matches: 3. Germline V gene sequence: CDR1 SEHNR, CDR2 FQNEAQ (reference sequence). CDR3 size: 14 residues. The CDR3 DNA is TGTGCCAGCAGCTTCGGGGGGGCACCCTACGAGCAGTACTTC. Amino acids: CASSFGGAPYEQYF.

V usage is TRBV9 and J usage is TRBJ1-2, with 7 bases aligning to TRBD1. CDR3 size: 13 residues. CDR1 SGDLS and CDR2 YYNGEE come from the germline V gene. After removal of 3 bases from V and 8 bases from J, the junction contained 7 bases not matched to a gene. This CDR3 is CASSATGSMGYTF. The CDR3 bases are TGTGCCAGCAGCGCGACAGGGTCGATGGGCTACACCTTC.

This chain joins TRBV27 and TRBJ2-1; 11 nucleotides align to TRBD2. The CDR3 has 15 residues. Germline V gene lookup returns CDR1 MNHEY and CDR2 SMNVEV (reference sequence). J lost 9 bases, V lost 6 bases, and 10 bases had no gene match. CDR3 amino acids: CASSYGLAGGTEQFF. The CDR3 DNA reads as TGTGCCAGCAGCTACGGTCTAGCGGGAGGCACTGAGCAGTTCTTC.

This rearrangement joins TRBV28 to TRBJ2-2, with D perhaps matching TRBD2 (5 bases). Germline CDR1 is MDHEN and CDR2 is SYDVKM. V was cut by 5 bases and J by 2 bases, with 15 bases left in between. This CDR3 spans 16 amino acids. The CDR3 is CASSLLISGNTGELFF. As DNA, the CDR3 is TGTGCCAGCAGTCTCCTGATAAGCGGAAACACCGGGGAGCTGTTTTTT.

The CDR3 region has the DNA TGTGCCATCAGTGAGGAACAGGTCGGAGTGAGAGGCTACACCTTC. Its protein is CAISEEQVGVRGYTF. The chain is built from TRBV10-3 and TRBJ1-2; D possibly corresponds to TRBD1 (5 bases). The CDR3 length is 15 residues. The germline V gene has CDR1 ENHRY and CDR2 SYGVKD. V lost 2 bases, J lost 8 bases, and 18 bases lay in between.

The chain recombines TRBV10-1 with TRBJ2-2; D is perhaps TRBD1 (5 bases). This CDR3 is built from 16 residues. Trimming left V 8 bases short and J 3 bases short, with 19 bases between. Looked up from germline, CDR1 is WNHNN and CDR2 is SYGVQD (reference sequence). CDR3 sequence (DNA): TGCGCCAGCCCAAGGGGCCTCTCGAAGGACACCGGGGAGCTGTTTTTT. Translated: CASPRGLSKDTGELFF.

The chain uses TRBV18 and TRBJ1-6; unclear D gene. CDR1 and CDR2 from the germline V gene are KGHSH and LQKENI. The CDR3 consists of 13 residues. The V end was cut by 4 bases, the J end by 9 bases, with 10 bases between. DNA of the CDR3: TGTGCCAGCTCACTCCTTTCCCCTTCACCCCTCCACTTT. This translates into CASSLLSPSPLHF. The complete variable domain, with remaining parts taken from reference TRBV18 and TRBJ1-6, reads NAGVMQNPRHLVRRRGQEARLRCSPMKGHSHVYWYRQLPEEGLKFMVYLQKENIIDESGMPKERFSAEFPKEGPSILRIQQVVRGDSAAYFCASSLLSPSPLHFGNGTRLTVT.